The source of this TCR beta chain is a study of T cells after yellow fever vaccination. Points from the study as a whole: Peak timing came faster in the weaker secondary response, day 5 versus 15.

Regarding this clonotype: Its specificity is not known.

V lost 0 bases and J lost 4, with 8 bases in between. This CDR3 is built from 13 residues. Germline CDR1 and CDR2: DFQATT and SNEGSKA (reference sequence). TCRdb processed the 5' RACE reads anew with MiXCR; each CDR3 protein has one entry. The table lists approximately 610,000 distinct CDR3 sequences, about a sixth of them singletons. Sequencing used PBMCs, obtained about 5 days after the first yellow fever vaccination. The chain couples TRBV20-1 to TRBJ2-3; D unresolved. This TCR was recovered from a man between 18 and 29 years old who received the YFV17D yellow fever vaccine. The CDR3 loop reads CSAREWAPDTQYF. Here the CDR3 DNA reads TGCAGTGCTAGAGAATGGGCCCCAGATACGCAGTATTTT.